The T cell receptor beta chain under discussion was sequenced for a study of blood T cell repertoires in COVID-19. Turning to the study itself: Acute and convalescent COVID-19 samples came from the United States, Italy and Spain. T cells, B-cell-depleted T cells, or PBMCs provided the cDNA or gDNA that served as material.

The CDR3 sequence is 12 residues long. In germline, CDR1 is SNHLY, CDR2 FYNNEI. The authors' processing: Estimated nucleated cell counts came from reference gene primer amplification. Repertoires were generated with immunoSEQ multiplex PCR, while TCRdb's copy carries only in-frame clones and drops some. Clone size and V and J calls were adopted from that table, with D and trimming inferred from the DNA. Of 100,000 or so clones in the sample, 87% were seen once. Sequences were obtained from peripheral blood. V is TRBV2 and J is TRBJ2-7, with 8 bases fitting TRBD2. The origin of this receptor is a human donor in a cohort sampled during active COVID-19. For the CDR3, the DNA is TGTGCCAGCAGTCGGCAGCTAGCGGGCCTCAATGTC. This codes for CASSRQLAGLNV.